This passage covers 9 T cell receptor beta chains from one sample sequenced in a study of shared clonotypes between healthy human individuals. Profiled with immunoSEQ multiplex PCR; TCRdb holds only in-frame clones, not every one. The sample carries 2 million to 3 million clones, approximately 93% recorded once. Sample: naive CD4+ T cells from PBMCs. Documented subset: CD45RA+ positively selected. These receptor sequences come from a man between 18 and 35 years old in good health. Some clones in this sample may be carry-over from other donors' samples.

This sequence joins TRBV12-5 and TRBJ2-3, with D possibly TRBD2 on 5 matching bases. The V end was cut by 4 bases, the J end by 8 bases, with 13 bases between. The CDR3 has 13 amino acids. Germline-derived CDR1 and CDR2 are LGHNT and FRNRAP. The chain's CDR3 is CASGSPWSGTQYF. CDR3 nucleotide sequence: TGTGCTAGTGGTTCCCCGTGGAGCGGTACGCAGTATTTT. Complete variable domain (other parts from reference TRBV12-5 and TRBJ2-3): DARVTQTPRHKVTEMGQEVTMRCQPILGHNTVFWYRQTMMQGLELLAYFRNRAPLDDSGMPKDRFSAEMPDATLATLKIQPSEPRDSAVYFCASGSPWSGTQYFGPGTRLTVL.

Worth noting for this clone: The same CDR3 can be traced to other DNA sequences in this sample. This chain connects TRBV7-9 to TRBJ1-1; no firm D call. Trimming took off 6 bases at V and 5 bases at J, with 10 bases between the two ends. The CDR3 is 12 amino acids. CDR1 and CDR2 (germline): SEHNR, FQNEAQ (reference sequence). The CDR3 DNA sequence: TGTGCCAGCAGTCTCCGGGGAACTGAAGCTTTCTTT. It specifies CASSLRGTEAFF.

This clone appeared once. The rearrangement uses TRBV5-6 and TRBJ2-1; TRBD2 matches at 11 bases. With 3 bases clipped from V and 7 bases from J, the junction kept 6 bases outside the gene matches. This CDR3 region has 15 residues. Germline values: CDR1 SGHDT, CDR2 YYEEEE. The CDR3 sequence is CASSSLAGGSNEQFF. The CDR3 DNA sequence: TGTGCCAGCAGCTCCCTAGCGGGAGGTTCTAATGAGCAGTTCTTC.

The genes are TRBV15 and TRBJ2-7; 7 bases match TRBD2. CDR1 is LNHNV and CDR2 is YYDKDF in the germline V gene (reference sequence). CDR3 length: 15 amino acids. V lost 0 bases and J lost 6; bases outside the gene matches: 8. The CDR3 DNA is TGTGCCACCAGCAGAGAAGAGGGCTGGGAGGGCGAGCAGTACTTC. It encodes CATSREEGWEGEQYF.

The chain joins TRBV30 to TRBJ2-3; possibly TRBD2 for D (6 bases). The CDR3 is 14 residues long. Trimming pared 2 bases from V and 0 bases from J, leaving 9 bases between. Germline CDR1 GTSNPN, CDR2 SVGIG (reference sequence). CDR3 protein: CAWSSAGSTDTQYF. The CDR3 DNA reads TGTGCCTGGAGTTCTGCGGGAAGCACAGATACGCAGTATTTT.

This chain joins TRBV5-5 and TRBJ1-4; D gene unclear. The CDR3 is 13 residues long. Deletions cut 4 bases from V and 7 bases from J, with 11 bases between. In germline, CDR1 is SGHKS, CDR2 YYEKEE (reference sequence). CDR3 nucleotides: TGTGCCAGCAGCCGTTCCAGTACTGAAAAACTGTTTTTT. Translating gives CASSRSSTEKLFF.

The V gene is TRBV28, the J gene TRBJ2-3; perhaps D is TRBD1 or TRBD2 (5 bases each). Trimming pared 1 base from V and 9 bases from J, leaving 23 bases between. Germline CDR1 is MDHEN and CDR2 is SYDVKM. This CDR3 spans 17 amino acids. This chain's CDR3 is CASSLLRGASPGWTQYF. The CDR3 DNA is TGTGCCAGCAGTTTATTACGAGGGGCCTCCCCCGGATGGACGCAGTATTTT.

The chain is built from TRBV6-1 and TRBJ2-6, with D tentatively TRBD1 (7 bases). There are 20 residues in the CDR3. Germline lookup yields CDR1 MNHNS and CDR2 SASEGT. V dropped 2 bases and J dropped 2 bases, with 22 bases sitting between them. The CDR3 DNA sequence: TGTGCCAGCAGTGAAAGTGGGGCCAGGGGGGAATGGACTGGGGCCAACGTCCTGACTTTC. Its translation is CASSESGARGEWTGANVLTF.

The rearrangement uses TRBV6-6 and TRBJ2-3; D is possibly TRBD2 (6 bases). Germline values: CDR1 MNHNY, CDR2 SVGAGI (reference sequence). The CDR3 has 15 amino acids. Deletions cut 0 bases from V and 3 bases from J, with 10 bases between. The CDR3 DNA reads TGTGCCAGCAGTTACTCGTGGAGCGGGACAGATACGCAGTATTTT. Translating it yields CASSYSWSGTDTQYF.